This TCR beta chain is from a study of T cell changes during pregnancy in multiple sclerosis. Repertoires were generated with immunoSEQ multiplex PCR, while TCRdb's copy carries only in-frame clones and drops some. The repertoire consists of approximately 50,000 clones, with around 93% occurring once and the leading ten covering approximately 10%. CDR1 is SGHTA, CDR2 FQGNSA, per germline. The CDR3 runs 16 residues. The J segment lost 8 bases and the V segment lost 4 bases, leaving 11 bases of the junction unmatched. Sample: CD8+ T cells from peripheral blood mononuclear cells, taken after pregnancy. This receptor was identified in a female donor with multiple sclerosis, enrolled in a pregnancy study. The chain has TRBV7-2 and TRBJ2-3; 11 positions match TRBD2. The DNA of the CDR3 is TGTGCCAGCAGCTCCGACTTAGCGGGGGGGGCTTCTACGCAGTATTTT. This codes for CASSSDLAGGASTQYF.